This T cell receptor beta chain is from a study of blood T cell repertoires in COVID-19. Study as a whole: Sources were T cells, B-cell-depleted T cells, or PBMCs; the material itself was cDNA or gDNA.

The CDR3 is made up of 15 amino acids. With 4 bases clipped from V and 3 bases from J, the junction kept 6 bases outside the gene matches. Germline V gene data show CDR1 as MNHEY and CDR2 as SVGEGT. Data came from immunoSEQ multiplex PCR; TCRdb stores just in-frame clones and leaves some out. Here the sample spans about 210,000 clones, around 87% being singletons. This clonotype was obtained from a man younger than 40 in a cohort exposed to, infected with or recovered from COVID-19 (not recorded which). The chain uses TRBV6-2 or TRBV6-3 and TRBJ2-1; 7 bases are shared with TRBD2. The material sequenced was PBMCs or T cells enriched from blood (not recorded which). CDR3 region: CASSFIGEGYNEQFF. The CDR3 DNA sequence: TGTGCCAGCAGTTTCATAGGGGAGGGCTACAATGAGCAGTTCTTC.